These T cell receptor beta chains were read from a single sample in a study of T cell changes during pregnancy in multiple sclerosis. Profiled with immunoSEQ multiplex PCR; TCRdb holds only in-frame clones, not every one. The data contain 80,000 to 95,000 clones, around 93% of them singletons. Here the sequenced sample was peripheral blood, taken in the third trimester of pregnancy. The receptors shown here come from a female donor in good health, enrolled as a control in a pregnancy study. Both conserved end residues are part of each CDR3. D genes are given only for firm matches. Not every row has a clone size; where given, it reads once, few, many or a size class.

V: TRBV2
J: TRBJ1-1
D: .
size: .
DNA: TGTGCCAGCAGCCGCAGAGGGCGTGAAGCTTTCTTT
CDR3: CASSRRGREAFF

V: TRBV28
J: TRBJ2-3
D: .
size: .
DNA: TGTGCCAGCAGTGAACAGGTTAGCACAGATACGCAGTATTTT
CDR3: CASSEQVSTDTQYF

V: TRBV2
J: TRBJ1-4
D: .
size: .
DNA: TGTGCCAGCACAAGGGGCAGGGAAGAGGAAAAACTGTTTTTT
CDR3: CASTRGREEEKLFF

V: TRBV5-1
J: TRBJ2-3
D: .
size: .
DNA: TGCGCCAGCAGCCAACAGGCGATCGATAAGGATACGCAGTATTTT
CDR3: CASSQQAIDKDTQYF

V: TRBV29-1
J: TRBJ2-1
D: TRBD2
size: .
DNA: TGCAGCGTTGAAGGGGCTAGCGGGAGGGCCGAGTATGAGCAGTTCTTC
CDR3: CSVEGASGRAEYEQFF

V: TRBV5-1
J: TRBJ2-3
D: .
size: .
DNA: TGCGCCAGCAGCTCGAAGACGAGGGCTGGTACAGATACGCAGTATTTT
CDR3: CASSSKTRAGTDTQYF

V: TRBV6-4
J: TRBJ1-2
D: .
size: .
DNA: TGTGCCAGCAGTGACACCGTCGGGGGGATTGGCTACACCTTC
CDR3: CASSDTVGGIGYTF

V: TRBV27
J: TRBJ2-7
D: TRBD1
size: .
DNA: TGTGCCAGCAGTTTATCCTCGACAGGGACAGGATACGAGCAGTACTTC
CDR3: CASSLSSTGTGYEQYF

V: TRBV7-8
J: TRBJ2-7
D: .
size: .
DNA: TGTGCCAGCTCATGGACAGCCCCCAGCGAGCAGTACTTC
CDR3: CASSWTAPSEQYF

V: TRBV28
J: TRBJ2-1
D: TRBD2
size: .
DNA: TGTGCCAGCAGATTGACTAGCGGGCAGTACAATGAGCAGTTCTTC
CDR3: CASRLTSGQYNEQFF

V: TRBV5-5
J: TRBJ1-1
D: .
size: .
DNA: TGTGCCAGCAGCAGGCCTACAGGGATCGCTGAAGCTTTCTTT
CDR3: CASSRPTGIAEAFF

V: TRBV5-1
J: TRBJ2-7
D: .
size: .
DNA: TGCGCCAGCAGTCCTTGGGAGCAGGTCTCCTACGAGCAGTACTTC
CDR3: CASSPWEQVSYEQYF

V: TRBV6-5
J: TRBJ2-1
D: .
size: .
DNA: TGTGCCAGCAGTTACACAGAAGGCAGGTTTGACAATGAGCAGTTCTTC
CDR3: CASSYTEGRFDNEQFF

V: TRBV5-1
J: TRBJ1-4
D: TRBD1
size: .
DNA: TGCGCCAGCAGCTTGTCAGGGGGCGGAGAAAAACTGTTTTTT
CDR3: CASSLSGGGEKLFF

V: TRBV5-8
J: TRBJ2-7
D: .
size: .
DNA: TGTGCCAGCAGCTTCAGGGTGGGGGAGCAGTACTTC
CDR3: CASSFRVGEQYF

V: TRBV19
J: TRBJ1-5
D: .
size: .
DNA: TGTGCCAGTAGCGTGACAGATAGCAATCAGCCCCAGCATTTT
CDR3: CASSVTDSNQPQHF

V: TRBV5-1
J: TRBJ2-2
D: TRBD1
size: .
DNA: TGCGCCAGCAGCTGGATGACAGGGGTGGCCGGGGAGCTGTTTTTT
CDR3: CASSWMTGVAGELFF

V: TRBV4-1
J: TRBJ1-2
D: TRBD1
size: .
DNA: TGCGCCAGCAGTCGACAGGGAGAAAACTATGGCTACACCTTC
CDR3: CASSRQGENYGYTF

V: TRBV13
J: TRBJ2-1
D: TRBD2
size: .
DNA: TGTGCCAGCAGCTCTCCGGGACTAGCGGGATACAATGAGCAGTTCTTC
CDR3: CASSSPGLAGYNEQFF

V: TRBV9
J: TRBJ1-2
D: .
size: .
DNA: TGTGCCAGCAGCGTAGGAGGGACATCGAACTATGGCTACACCTTC
CDR3: CASSVGGTSNYGYTF

V: TRBV2
J: TRBJ2-1
D: TRBD2
size: .
DNA: TGTGCCAGCACCCACAGCGGACTAGCGGGAGGGCCATTGCAGTTCTTC
CDR3: CASTHSGLAGGPLQFF

V: TRBV28
J: TRBJ1-4
D: .
size: .
DNA: TGTGCCAGCAGCCCCGACAGGCACTATGAAAAACTGTTTTTT
CDR3: CASSPDRHYEKLFF

V: TRBV7-9
J: TRBJ2-1
D: TRBD2
size: .
DNA: TGTGCCAGCAGCTTAGGGCGGGAGGTCAGGAATGAGCAGTTCTTC
CDR3: CASSLGREVRNEQFF

V: TRBV7-9
J: TRBJ2-7
D: TRBD2
size: few
DNA: TGTGCCAGCATCCTAGCGGGAGACTCCTACGAGCAGTACTTC
CDR3: CASILAGDSYEQYF

V: TRBV2
J: TRBJ1-2
D: .
size: .
DNA: TGTGCCAGCGATGGGGGGGGGAACTATGGCTACACCTTC
CDR3: CASDGGGNYGYTF

V: TRBV5-1
J: TRBJ2-1
D: TRBD2
size: .
DNA: TGCGCCAGCAGCGGAGCGGGAGCCTACAATGAGCAGTTCTTC
CDR3: CASSGAGAYNEQFF

V: TRBV27
J: TRBJ1-2
D: TRBD1
size: once
DNA: TGTGCCAGCAGTTCCAGGACAGGGAACGGCTACACCTTC
CDR3: CASSSRTGNGYTF

V: TRBV2
J: TRBJ2-1
D: .
size: .
DNA: TGTGCCAGCAGTGATCAGTACGGAGGAAACAATGAGCAGTTCTTC
CDR3: CASSDQYGGNNEQFF

V: TRBV4-1
J: TRBJ2-5
D: .
size: .
DNA: TGCGCCAGCAGCCAGGGTCGGACAAGTGAGACCCAGTACTTC
CDR3: CASSQGRTSETQYF

V: TRBV5-6
J: TRBJ1-5
D: .
size: .
DNA: TGTGCCAGCAGCTTCAGGGGTTGGGATCAGCCCCAGCATTTT
CDR3: CASSFRGWDQPQHF

V: TRBV7-9
J: TRBJ2-7
D: TRBD2
size: .
DNA: TGTGCCAGCAGCTTAAGTAGCGGGACTTCCTACGAGCAGTACTTC
CDR3: CASSLSSGTSYEQYF

V: TRBV5-1
J: TRBJ2-3
D: TRBD2
size: .
DNA: TGCGCCAGCAGCAGTAGACTAGCGGGAGACTCAGATACGCAGTATTTT
CDR3: CASSSRLAGDSDTQYF

V: TRBV7-2
J: TRBJ2-3
D: .
size: .
DNA: TGTGCCAGCAGCTTAGAGGACAGTCTATGGGGCACAGATACGCAGTATTTT
CDR3: CASSLEDSLWGTDTQYF

V: TRBV30
J: TRBJ2-7
D: TRBD2
size: .
DNA: TGTGCCTGGAGTGTACTTATAGCGGGAGTTGCCGAGCAGTACTTC
CDR3: CAWSVLIAGVAEQYF

V: TRBV7-2
J: TRBJ2-1
D: .
size: .
DNA: TGTGCCAGCAGCTTCGTTGGCGGGATTGGGAATGAGCAGTTCTTC
CDR3: CASSFVGGIGNEQFF

V: TRBV28
J: TRBJ2-3
D: TRBD2
size: .
DNA: TGTGCCAGCAGTTTTAGCGGGAGGGCAACAGATACGCAGTATTTT
CDR3: CASSFSGRATDTQYF

V: TRBV28
J: TRBJ2-3
D: TRBD1
size: .
DNA: TGTGCCAGCAGTTCCCCACAGGGGGCAAGAACAGATACGCAGTATTTT
CDR3: CASSSPQGARTDTQYF

V: TRBV18
J: TRBJ1-1
D: .
size: .
DNA: TGTGCCAGCTCACCAATTAGCGGGGCCCCGGATAAGAAGGTGAACACTGAAGCTTTCTTT
CDR3: CASSPISGAPDKKVNTEAFF

V: TRBV27
J: TRBJ2-3
D: TRBD2
size: .
DNA: TGTGCCAGCAGTGGATGGACTAGCGGACGCACAGATACGCAGTATTTT
CDR3: CASSGWTSGRTDTQYF

V: TRBV5-1
J: TRBJ2-1
D: .
size: once
DNA: TGCGCCAGCAGCTTGGGAGGGTATACCTACAATGAGCAGTTCTTC
CDR3: CASSLGGYTYNEQFF

V: TRBV29-1
J: TRBJ2-7
D: TRBD2
size: once
DNA: TGCAGCGTCTCCGGGACTAGCGGCTACGAGCAGTACTTC
CDR3: CSVSGTSGYEQYF

V: TRBV6-1
J: TRBJ2-3
D: .
size: .
DNA: TGTGCCAGCAGTGCAAGTCGACTGGATACGCAGTATTTT
CDR3: CASSASRLDTQYF

V: TRBV7-9
J: TRBJ2-5
D: TRBD2
size: .
DNA: TGTGCCAGCAGCTCGCTAGCGGGAGACCGAGAGACCCAGTACTTC
CDR3: CASSSLAGDRETQYF

V: TRBV15
J: TRBJ2-7
D: .
size: .
DNA: TGTGCCACCAGCAGAACAGGGAACGAGCAGTACTTC
CDR3: CATSRTGNEQYF

V: TRBV5-1
J: TRBJ2-2
D: .
size: .
DNA: TGCGCCAGCAGCGACAAAACAGGGGGGGCGAACACCGGGGAGCTGTTTTTT
CDR3: CASSDKTGGANTGELFF

V: TRBV5-6
J: TRBJ2-1
D: TRBD2
size: .
DNA: TGTGCCAGCAGCCCCATCCGGGAGGGGGTGAATGAGCAGTTCTTC
CDR3: CASSPIREGVNEQFF

V: TRBV13
J: TRBJ2-7
D: TRBD2
size: .
DNA: TGTGCCAGCACCATACTAGCGGTCAACGAGCAGTACTTC
CDR3: CASTILAVNEQYF

V: TRBV7-2
J: TRBJ1-5
D: TRBD1
size: .
DNA: TGTGCCAGCAGCTTAGCCCAGGGGGGAAGTCAGCCCCAGCATTTT
CDR3: CASSLAQGGSQPQHF

V: TRBV27
J: TRBJ2-3
D: .
size: .
DNA: TGTGCCAGCAGTCAATCGACTAGATCTAGCACAGATACGCAGTATTTT
CDR3: CASSQSTRSSTDTQYF

V: TRBV7-9
J: TRBJ2-1
D: TRBD2
size: .
DNA: TGTGCCAGCAGCTTAGGGGTCGGGAGGCGGAATGAGCAGTTCTTC
CDR3: CASSLGVGRRNEQFF

V: TRBV2
J: TRBJ1-5
D: TRBD1
size: .
DNA: TGTGCCAGCAGTGATACAGGGGGCAATCAGCCCCAGCATTTT
CDR3: CASSDTGGNQPQHF

V: TRBV19
J: TRBJ1-1
D: .
size: once
DNA: TGTGCCAGTAGTATCGGGTGGCGGGAAGGGAACACTGAAGCTTTCTTT
CDR3: CASSIGWREGNTEAFF